Below are 27 T cell receptor beta chains sequenced from a single sample in a study of blood T cells in healthy people across ages. Sample-barcoded 5' priming and a J-beta primer mix drove a second PCR of roughly 7 to 11 cycles. TCRdb processed the 5' RACE reads anew with MiXCR; each CDR3 protein has one entry. The table includes more than 800,000 distinct CDR3 sequences, 40% to 50% detected once. Sequenced: blood. All receptors come from a woman in her sixties in good health.

This chain uses TRBV5-6 with TRBJ2-4, with a weak D call TRBD1 (6 bases). The CDR3 has 17 residues. Germline V gene data show CDR1 as SGHDT and CDR2 as YYEEEE. Trimming removed 3 bases from V and 13 bases from J, with 29 bases in between. The CDR3 nucleotides read TGTGCCAGCAGCTATGGGACCCGGGACAAAGGACCTTGCGCGCAGTACTTC. Translation: CASSYGTRDKGPCAQYF.

The table lists this clonotype with many counts. This chain connects TRBV25-1 to TRBJ1-2; perhaps TRBD1 as D (5 bases). Germline CDR1 and CDR2: MGHDK and SYGVNS. The CDR3 loop spans 13 amino acids. V lost 2 bases and J 4 bases, leaving 8 bases between the germline ends. The CDR3 DNA follows: TGTGCCAGCAGTGAAAGGGGTGGCTATGGCTACACCTTC. Protein sequence: CASSERGGYGYTF.

The V and J genes are TRBV25-1 and TRBJ2-5, with D perhaps assigned TRBD1 or TRBD2 (5 bases each). Germline V gene data show CDR1 as MGHDK and CDR2 as SYGVNS. The germline V and J ends were trimmed by 4 bases and 4 bases, with 13 bases remaining between them. The CDR3 is made up of 14 amino acids. CDR3 coding DNA: TGTGCCAGCAGTGGGGGTTGGGACCCAGAGACCCAGTACTTC. Translating gives CASSGGWDPETQYF.

This clonotype was seen ten or more times. V and J are TRBV7-2 and TRBJ2-1; tentatively, D is TRBD1 (5 bases). V shed 1 base and J shed 4 bases, with 8 bases lying between them. CDR3 size: 14 residues. The germline CDR1 and CDR2 sequences are SGHTA and FQGNSA. CDR3 residues: CASSLGQSYNEQFF. The CDR3 region has the DNA TGTGCCAGCAGCTTAGGACAGTCTTACAATGAGCAGTTCTTC.

This clonotype turned up a few times. The genes are TRBV28 and TRBJ2-3; D unclear. CDR3 size: 14 residues. In germline, CDR1 is MDHEN, CDR2 SYDVKM. V gave up 3 bases and J gave up 1 base, with 8 bases separating them. The CDR3 here is CASSFASGTDTQYF. CDR3 sequence (DNA): TGTGCCAGCAGTTTTGCATCCGGCACAGATACGCAGTATTTT.

This clonotype has only a few counts. This chain links TRBV25-1 with TRBJ2-7; no definite D call. The J call is in doubt because the DNA end fits TRBJ2-5 better. Germline CDR1 and CDR2: MGHDK and SYGVNS. This CDR3 contains 13 residues. The DNA for the CDR3 is TGTGCCAGCAGTGACCATTGGGAAGAGACCCAGTACTTC. Protein product: CASSDHWEETQYF.

This clonotype was seen a single time. The chain uses TRBV6-4 and TRBJ2-3; D is perhaps TRBD1 or TRBD2 (5 bases each). CDR3 length: 18 residues. Trimming removed 8 bases from V and 3 bases from J, with 27 bases in between. The germline CDR1 and CDR2 sequences are MRHNA and SNTAGT. Here the CDR3 reads CASYLRGPPQTDTDTQYF. The CDR3 DNA follows: TGTGCCAGCTATCTCCGGGGACCACCCCAAACTGATACAGATACGCAGTATTTT.

This clonotype has just a few counts. The rearrangement joins TRBV29-1 to TRBJ1-2; D gene uncertain. Germline V CDR1 and CDR2: SQVTM, ANQGSEA. The CDR3 covers 13 residues. The V and J ends lost 3 bases and 0 bases respectively, with 8 bases between them. The CDR3 DNA reads TGCAGCGTTGAGCCGCAGCCTAACTATGGCTACACCTTC. This gives the protein CSVEPQPNYGYTF.

Turning to this clonotype: A read error is possible here, since a much larger clone lies one base away. This chain connects TRBV29-1 to TRBJ2-4, with 14 positions matching TRBD2. In germline, CDR1 is SQVTM, CDR2 ANQGSEA. CDR3 length: 15 amino acids. This CDR3 reads CGVEGTSGSRNIQYF. CDR3 coding DNA: TGCGGCGTTGAGGGGACTAGCGGGAGTAGGAACATTCAGTACTTC.

The chain recombines TRBV30 with TRBJ2-1, with 9 nucleotides matching TRBD2. This CDR3 comprises 16 residues. Germline V CDR1 and CDR2: GTSNPN, SVGIG (reference sequence). The trim removed 0 bases at V and 9 bases at J, leaving 12 bases unmatched. CDR3 coding DNA: TGTGCCTGGAGTGTACGGGGACTAGCCTGGTTCAGTGAGCAGTTCTTC. It encodes CAWSVRGLAWFSEQFF.

This clonotype was seen a few times. The rearrangement joins TRBV20-1 to TRBJ2-7; D possibly corresponds to TRBD2 (6 bases). Trimming removed 6 bases at V and 5 bases at J, with 23 bases between. CDR3 length equals 15 residues. Germline values: CDR1 DFQATT, CDR2 SNEGSKA (reference sequence). CDR3 DNA sequence: TGCAGTGCCAATCCCTTGGGGGGACCAGAACACGAGCAGTACTTC. It is translated as CSANPLGGPEHEQYF.

This chain connects TRBV7-3 to TRBJ2-7; tentatively, D is TRBD2 (5 bases). Trimming pared 0 bases from V and 10 bases from J, leaving 22 bases between. The CDR3 sequence is 16 residues long. The germline V gene has CDR1 SGHTA and CDR2 FQGTGA. The CDR3 coding sequence is TGTGCCAGCAGCTTAACAAGGATTAATGGGAGATTCTCCCAGTACTTC. It specifies CASSLTRINGRFSQYF.

The chain carries TRBV2 and TRBJ1-5, with D hard to call. Germline CDR1 is SNHLY and CDR2 is FYNNEI. Between the trimmed V and J ends, which lost 8 bases and 2 bases, there was a span of 13 bases. The CDR3 loop spans 14 amino acids. CDR3 sequence: CASGVRGGNQPQHF. For the CDR3, the DNA is TGTGCCAGCGGGGTTCGCGGCGGCAATCAGCCCCAGCATTTT.

This chain links TRBV6-6 with TRBJ2-4; D gene ambiguous. Germline CDR1 is MNHNY and CDR2 is SVGAGI (reference sequence). V was clipped by 4 bases and J by 13 bases, with 14 bases between them. The CDR3 is 12 residues long. In DNA form, the CDR3 reads TGTGCCAGCAGTTTTACACCCTACGGGCAGTACTTC. This gives the protein CASSFTPYGQYF.

This clonotype came up a few times. The V and J genes are TRBV27 and TRBJ2-7; TRBD2 is a possible D gene (6 bases). Germline CDR1 MNHEY, CDR2 SMNVEV (reference sequence). This CDR3 contains 16 residues. The V end was cut by 4 bases, the J end by 7 bases, with 23 bases between. As DNA, the CDR3 is TGTGCCAGCAGTTGGAGGGCGTCAGGGACTTTGAGAGAGCAGTACTTC. It translates to CASSWRASGTLREQYF.

This clonotype was observed a few times. This rearrangement joins TRBV11-2 to TRBJ2-7; no definite D call. Trimming shortened V by 6 bases and J by 2 bases, and 11 bases separated the two germline ends. Looked up from germline, CDR1 is SGHAT and CDR2 is FQNNGV. This CDR3 is built from 13 residues. The CDR3 DNA follows: TGTGCCAGCAGGCTTTCGGGCGCCTACGAGCAGTACTTC. This translates into CASRLSGAYEQYF.

J is TRBJ1-1 and V is TRBV5-6; no clear D. Germline CDR1 reads SGHDT; CDR2 reads YYEEEE. The V end lost 3 bases, the J end lost 1 base, and 10 bases lay between the germline ends. CDR3 length equals 14 residues. CDR3 DNA: TGTGCCAGCAGCTCACCATGGGGGAACACTGAAGCTTTCTTT. As protein: CASSSPWGNTEAFF.

This clonotype was seen a handful of times. V gene TRBV28 combines with J gene TRBJ2-7; D is perhaps TRBD1 (5 bases). The germline V gene has CDR1 MDHEN and CDR2 SYDVKM. V lost 11 bases and J 4 bases, leaving 15 bases between the germline ends. The CDR3 is made up of 12 amino acids. CDR3 coding DNA: TGTGCCTCGGAAAGGGGCGGTTACGAGCAGTACTTC. This sequence encodes CASERGGYEQYF.

The rearrangement links TRBV10-3 to TRBJ2-1, with D tentatively TRBD2 (6 bases). Germline CDR1 reads ENHRY; CDR2 reads SYGVKD. Trimming left V 1 base short and J 9 bases short, with 19 bases between. The CDR3 totals 16 residues. The DNA of the CDR3 is TGTGCCATCAGTGAGTTCGGGACTCCCGGTCGGAGTGAGCAGTTCTTC. Protein sequence: CAISEFGTPGRSEQFF.

V gene TRBV29-1 combines with J gene TRBJ1-1, with D possibly matching TRBD1 (6 bases). Trimming took 6 bases from V and 1 from J, leaving 15 bases between them. Germline-derived CDR1 and CDR2 are SQVTM and ANQGSEA. The CDR3 spans 14 residues. CDR3: CSVAGGHSNTEAFF. In nucleotides, the CDR3 is TGCAGCGTAGCGGGGGGACACTCGAACACTGAAGCTTTCTTT.

This clonotype was found a few times. The chain recombines TRBV6-1 with TRBJ1-6; D uncertain. Looked up from germline, CDR1 is MNHNS and CDR2 is SASEGT. This CDR3 contains 14 residues. Trimming shortened V by 6 bases and J by 6 bases, and 12 bases separated the two germline ends. The CDR3 here is CASSPRQSNSPLHF. CDR3 bases: TGTGCCAGCAGCCCCCGACAATCTAATTCACCCCTCCACTTT.

The rearrangement uses TRBV10-3 and TRBJ1-2; 8 bases fit TRBD1. The CDR3 sequence is 12 residues long. Germline-derived CDR1 and CDR2 are ENHRY and SYGVKD. Trimming cost V 6 bases and J 8 bases; bases outside gene matches: 5. CDR3 region: CAIRPTGDGYTF. The DNA for the CDR3 is TGTGCCATCAGACCGACAGGGGACGGCTACACCTTC.

CDR3 bases: TGTGCCAGCAGGCTAATGACGTGGGGGGGGACTGAAGCTTTCTTT. Protein sequence: CASRLMTWGGTEAFF. The chain carries TRBV27 and TRBJ1-1; D is possibly TRBD1 (5 bases). V was cut by 6 bases and J by 5 bases, with 19 bases left in between. CDR3 length: 15 residues. CDR1 and CDR2 (germline): MNHEY, SMNVEV (reference sequence).

The chain carries TRBV19 and TRBJ2-1; tentatively, D is TRBD2 (5 bases). CDR1 and CDR2 (germline): LNHDA, SQIVND (reference sequence). The germline V and J ends were trimmed by 10 bases and 0 bases, with 13 bases remaining between them. The CDR3 length is 14 residues. CDR3 loop: CATARGSSYNEQFF. CDR3 sequence (DNA): TGTGCCACCGCCCGGGGAAGCTCCTACAATGAGCAGTTCTTC.

This sequence joins TRBV12-3 or TRBV12-4 and TRBJ2-5; D remains ambiguous. CDR3 length: 14 amino acids. V was shortened by 5 bases and J by 4 bases, with 14 bases between the two germline ends. In DNA form, the CDR3 reads TGTGCCAGCAGTAATTTTAATAGGGCAGAGACCCAGTACTTC. Amino acid sequence: CASSNFNRAETQYF.

Concerning this clonotype itself: Germline and junction disagree at one end, which may indicate a read error. CDR3 nucleotides: TGTGCCAGCAGTAAAGCGGGAGAATCCTACAATGAGCAGTACTTC. The encoded protein is CASSKAGESYNEQYF. The chain carries TRBV6-1 and TRBJ2-1; TRBD2 agrees at 8 bases. Judging by the DNA end, TRBJ2-7 fits better; the J call may be wrong. CDR1 is MNHNS and CDR2 is SASEGT in the germline V gene. The CDR3 contains 15 residues.

The chain combines TRBV4-1 with TRBJ1-2, with TRBD1 matching 7 bases. This CDR3 contains 15 residues. CDR1 MGHRA and CDR2 YSYEKL come from the germline V gene. Unmatched junction bases numbered 9, after V lost 4 bases and J lost 4 bases. In nucleotides, the CDR3 is TGCGCCAGCAGCCCCCAGGGGGGGGCAGGCTATGGCTACACCTTC. Protein product: CASSPQGGAGYGYTF.